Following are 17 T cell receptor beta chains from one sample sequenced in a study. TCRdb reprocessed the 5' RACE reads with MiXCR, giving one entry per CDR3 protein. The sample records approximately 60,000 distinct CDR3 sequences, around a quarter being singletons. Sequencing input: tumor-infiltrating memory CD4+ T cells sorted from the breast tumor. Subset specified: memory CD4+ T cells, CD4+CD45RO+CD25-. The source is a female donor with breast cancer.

CDR3 region: CASSSGTGGYNEQFF. The CDR3 region has the DNA TGTGCCAGTAGTTCCGGGACAGGGGGTTACAATGAGCAGTTCTTC. V usage is TRBV19 and J usage is TRBJ2-1; 11 bases line up with TRBD1. Germline CDR1 and CDR2: LNHDA and SQIVND (reference sequence). V dropped 5 bases and J dropped 4; count of bases not matched to a gene: 4. This CDR3 comprises 15 residues. The full variable domain, completed using reference TRBV19 and TRBJ2-1, is DGGITQSPKYLFRKEGQNVTLSCEQNLNHDAMYWYRQDPGQGLRLIYYSQIVNDFQKGDIAEGYSVSREKKESFPLTVTSAQKNPTAFYLCASSSGTGGYNEQFFGPGTRLTVL.

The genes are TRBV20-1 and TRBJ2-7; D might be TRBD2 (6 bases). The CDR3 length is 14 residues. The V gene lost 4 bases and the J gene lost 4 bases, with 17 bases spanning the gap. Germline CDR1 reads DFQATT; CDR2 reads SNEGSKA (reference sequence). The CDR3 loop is CSAILAAGTYEQYF. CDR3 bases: TGCAGTGCTATTTTGGCCGCGGGGACGTACGAGCAGTACTTC.

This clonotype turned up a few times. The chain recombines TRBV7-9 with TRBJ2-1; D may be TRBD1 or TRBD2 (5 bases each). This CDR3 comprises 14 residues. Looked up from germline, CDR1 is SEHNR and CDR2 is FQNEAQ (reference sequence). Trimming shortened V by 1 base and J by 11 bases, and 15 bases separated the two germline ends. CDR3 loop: CASSLGVGERKQFF. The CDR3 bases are TGTGCCAGCAGCTTAGGAGTGGGGGAGAGGAAGCAGTTCTTC.

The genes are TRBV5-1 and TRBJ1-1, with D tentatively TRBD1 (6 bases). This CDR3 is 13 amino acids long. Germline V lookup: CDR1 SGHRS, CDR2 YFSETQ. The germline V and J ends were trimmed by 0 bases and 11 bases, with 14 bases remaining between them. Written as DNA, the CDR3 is TGCGCCAGCAGCTTGGAGGGGACACCACAGGCTTTCTTT. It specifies CASSLEGTPQAFF.

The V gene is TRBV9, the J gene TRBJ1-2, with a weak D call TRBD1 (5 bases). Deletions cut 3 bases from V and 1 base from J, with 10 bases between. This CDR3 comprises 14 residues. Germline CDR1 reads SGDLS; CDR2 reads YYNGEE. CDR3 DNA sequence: TGTGCCAGCAGCGCCCGGGGCCTTAACTATGGCTACACCTTC. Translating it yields CASSARGLNYGYTF.

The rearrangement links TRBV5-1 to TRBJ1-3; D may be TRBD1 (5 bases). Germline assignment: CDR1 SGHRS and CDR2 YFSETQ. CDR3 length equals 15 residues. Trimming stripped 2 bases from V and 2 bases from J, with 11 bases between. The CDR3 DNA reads TGCGCCAGCAGCTTTATCCAGGGTCCTGGAAACACCATATATTTT. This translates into CASSFIQGPGNTIYF.

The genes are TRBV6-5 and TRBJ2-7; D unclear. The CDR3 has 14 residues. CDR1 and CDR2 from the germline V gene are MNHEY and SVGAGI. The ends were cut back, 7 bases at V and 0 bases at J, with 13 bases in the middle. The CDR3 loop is CASIQTRSSYEQYF. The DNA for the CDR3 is TGTGCCAGCATACAGACACGGAGCTCCTACGAGCAGTACTTC.

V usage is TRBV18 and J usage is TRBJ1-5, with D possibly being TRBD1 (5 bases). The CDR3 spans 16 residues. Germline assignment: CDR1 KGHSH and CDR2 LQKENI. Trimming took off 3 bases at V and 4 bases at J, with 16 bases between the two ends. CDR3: CASSPRQGSENQPQHF. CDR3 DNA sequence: TGTGCCAGCTCACCCCGGCAGGGATCGGAAAATCAGCCCCAGCATTTT.

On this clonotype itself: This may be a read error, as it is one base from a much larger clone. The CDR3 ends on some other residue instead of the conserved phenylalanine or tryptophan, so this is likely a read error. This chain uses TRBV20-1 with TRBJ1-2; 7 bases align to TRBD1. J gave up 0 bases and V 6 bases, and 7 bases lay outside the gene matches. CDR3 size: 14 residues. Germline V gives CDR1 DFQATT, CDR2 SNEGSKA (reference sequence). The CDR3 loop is CSARQGQANYGYTL. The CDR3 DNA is TGCAGTGCCAGGCAAGGACAGGCTAACTATGGCTACACCCTC.

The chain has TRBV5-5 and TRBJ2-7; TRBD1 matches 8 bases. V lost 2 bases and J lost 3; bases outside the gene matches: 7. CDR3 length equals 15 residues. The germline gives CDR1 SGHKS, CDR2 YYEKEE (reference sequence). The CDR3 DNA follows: TGTGCCAGCAGCTTATCGGACAGGGTGGACTACGAGCAGTACTTC. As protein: CASSLSDRVDYEQYF. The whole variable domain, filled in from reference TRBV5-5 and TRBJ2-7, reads DAGVTQSPTHLIKTRGQQVTLRCSPISGHKSVSWYQQVLGQGPQFIFQYYEKEERGRGNFPDRFSARQFPNYSSELNVNALLLGDSALYLCASSLSDRVDYEQYFGPGTRLTVT.

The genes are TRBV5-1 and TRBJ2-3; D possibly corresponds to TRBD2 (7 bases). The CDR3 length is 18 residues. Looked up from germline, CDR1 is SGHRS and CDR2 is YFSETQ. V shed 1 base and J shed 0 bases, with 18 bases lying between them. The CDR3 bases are TGCGCCAGCAGCTTGCGGCCCCGGGGGGCCTCTAGCACAGATACGCAGTATTTT. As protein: CASSLRPRGASSTDTQYF.

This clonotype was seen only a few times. CDR3 sequence: CSVGASTDTQYF. Here the CDR3 DNA reads TGCAGCGTTGGGGCTAGCACAGATACGCAGTATTTT. The chain recombines TRBV29-1 with TRBJ2-3; D remains ambiguous. The germline V gene has CDR1 SQVTM and CDR2 ANQGSEA. The V and J ends lost 4 bases and 0 bases respectively, with 5 bases between them. The CDR3 extends over 12 amino acids.

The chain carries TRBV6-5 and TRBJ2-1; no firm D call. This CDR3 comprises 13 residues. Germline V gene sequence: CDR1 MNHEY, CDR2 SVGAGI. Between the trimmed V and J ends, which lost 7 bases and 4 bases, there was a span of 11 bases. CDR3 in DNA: TGTGCCAGCAAGCAGAGTATTTACAATGAGCAGTTCTTC. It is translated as CASKQSIYNEQFF.

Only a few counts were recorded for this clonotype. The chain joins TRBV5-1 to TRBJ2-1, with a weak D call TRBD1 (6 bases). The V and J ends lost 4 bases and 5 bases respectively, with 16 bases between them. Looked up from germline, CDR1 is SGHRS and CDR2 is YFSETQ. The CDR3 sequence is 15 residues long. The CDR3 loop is CASSPQGQGNNEQFF. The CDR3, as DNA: TGCGCCAGCAGCCCCCAGGGGCAGGGGAACAATGAGCAGTTCTTC. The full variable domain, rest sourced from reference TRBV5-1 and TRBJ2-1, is KAGVTQTPRYLIKTRGQQVTLSCSPISGHRSVSWYQQTPGQGLQFLFEYFSETQRNKGNFPGRFSGRQFSNSRSEMNVSTLELGDSALYLCASSPQGQGNNEQFFGPGTRLTVL.

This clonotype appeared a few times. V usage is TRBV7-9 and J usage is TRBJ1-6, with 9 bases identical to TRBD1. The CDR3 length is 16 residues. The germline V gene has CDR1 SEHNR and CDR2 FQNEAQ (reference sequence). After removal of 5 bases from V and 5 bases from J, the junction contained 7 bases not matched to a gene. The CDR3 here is CASSTGTGRDNSPLHF. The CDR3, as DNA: TGTGCCAGCAGCACCGGGACAGGGAGAGATAATTCACCCCTCCACTTT.

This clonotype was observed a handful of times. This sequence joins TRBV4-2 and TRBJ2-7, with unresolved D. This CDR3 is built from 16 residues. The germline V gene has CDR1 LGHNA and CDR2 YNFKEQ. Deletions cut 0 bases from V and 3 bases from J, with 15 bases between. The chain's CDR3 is CASSQEARFSRYEQYF. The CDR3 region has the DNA TGTGCCAGCAGCCAAGAGGCGAGGTTTTCCCGCTACGAGCAGTACTTC.

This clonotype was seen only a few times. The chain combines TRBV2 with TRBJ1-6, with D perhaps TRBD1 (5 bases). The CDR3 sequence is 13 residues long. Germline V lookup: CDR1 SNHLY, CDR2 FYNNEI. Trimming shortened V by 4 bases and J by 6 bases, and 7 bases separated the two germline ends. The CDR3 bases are TGTGCCAGCAGTGGGGACTCTAATTCACCCCTCCACTTT. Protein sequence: CASSGDSNSPLHF.